The present T cell receptor (beta chain) was sequenced within a study of T cell responses to AZD1222 COVID-19 vaccine. With regard to this clone: Its target is unknown.

Study conclusions and caveats: The donors showed a predominance of white British ancestry and of females, with possible underestimation of clonal diversity. When two AZD1222 doses had been given, Spike-specific TCR breadth and depth rose. Baseline serology detected seropositivity in only 6 or 7 AZD1222 recipients.

Some clones are missing from TCRdb's copy, which holds only in-frame ones; the method was immunoSEQ multiplex PCR. Here the sample spans 150,000 or so clones, 88% being singletons. Specimen: peripheral blood, collected after recovery from COVID-19. The sequence came from an adult who had recovered from COVID-19.

CDR3 sequence: CASSWGTGSTEAFF. The CDR3 nucleotides read TGTGCCAGCAGTTGGGGGACAGGGTCCACTGAAGCTTTCTTT. This chain links TRBV28 with TRBJ1-1; 9 nucleotides line up with TRBD1. V shed 4 bases and J 4 bases; nucleotides not matched to a gene: 4. Germline V gene lookup returns CDR1 MDHEN and CDR2 SYDVKM. The CDR3 totals 14 residues.